This T cell receptor (beta chain) appears in the sequencing data of a study of blood T cell repertoires in COVID-19. As for the study in general: Italy, Spain and the United States were the sources of the convalescent and acute COVID-19 samples. Sample material is recorded as cDNA or gDNA derived from T cells, B-cell-depleted T cells, or PBMCs.

This clone has a handful of counts. Looked up from germline, CDR1 is SGHRS and CDR2 is YFSETQ. With 0 bases removed from V and 2 bases from J, the gap between germline ends came to 12 bases. This CDR3 spans 16 amino acids. Authors' analysis steps: Reference gene primers were amplified, and this amplification served to estimate nucleated cell counts. The protocol was immunoSEQ multiplex PCR, while the TCRdb copy is restricted to in-frame clones and leaves out a portion. Clone size and the V and J calls come from that table; the DNA yielded D and trimming. Found here are about 46,000 clones, more than 75% of them singletons; the top ten hold around a sixth.

This rearrangement joins TRBV5-1 to TRBJ1-5, with D unresolved. The TCR originated in a man in his 60s with active or convalescent COVID-19. Specimen: peripheral blood. Here the CDR3 reads CASSLGIEEGNQPQHF. In DNA, the CDR3 is TGCGCCAGCAGCTTGGGAATTGAGGAGGGCAATCAGCCCCAGCATTTT.